This T cell receptor beta chain is from a study of shared clonotypes between healthy human individuals. Trimming cost V 5 bases and J 1 base, with 6 bases left between them. CDR3 size: 12 residues. Germline CDR1 reads SNHLY; CDR2 reads FYNNEI. The naive CD8 subset, CD45RO-negative cells positively selected for CCR7, excluded terminally differentiated effector memory CD45RA+ cells. The table came from immunoSEQ multiplex PCR; TCRdb's copy has only in-frame clones and leaves some out. The data contain approximately 600,000 clones, roughly 95% of them singletons. As to this clone: Its antigen remains unidentified. The sample has other DNA sequences that encode this CDR3 too.

Study-wide points: The sharing of roughly 5% of naive CD4 clonotypes was seen across a handful of donors. What naive subsets generally showed was a larger estimated richness than memory subsets showed. Rarefaction curves obtained for sorted subsets showed sequencing incomplete despite large depth.

The sequence derives from a woman under 40 in good health. The sequencing sample was made of naive CD8+ T cells sorted from blood. The gene calls are TRBV2 and TRBJ2-7, with D maybe TRBD1 (6 bases). The CDR3 protein is CASSTGSYEQYF. CDR3 bases: TGTGCCAGCAGTACAGGGTCCTACGAGCAGTACTTC.